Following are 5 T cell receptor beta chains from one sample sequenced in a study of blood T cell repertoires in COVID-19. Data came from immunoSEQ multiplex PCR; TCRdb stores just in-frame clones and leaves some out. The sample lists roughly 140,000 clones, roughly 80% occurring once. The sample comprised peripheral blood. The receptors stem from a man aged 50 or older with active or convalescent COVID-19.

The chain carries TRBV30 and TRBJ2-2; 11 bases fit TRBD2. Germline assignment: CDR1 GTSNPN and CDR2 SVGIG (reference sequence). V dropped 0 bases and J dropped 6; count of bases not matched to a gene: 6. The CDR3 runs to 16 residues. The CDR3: CAWSVLVAGGPGELFF. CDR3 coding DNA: TGTGCCTGGAGTGTATTGGTAGCGGGAGGGCCCGGGGAGCTGTTTTTT.

DNA of the CDR3: TGTGCCAGCAGTCAATTGCTAGCGGGAGGCGGGGAGACCCAGTACTTC. It is translated as CASSQLLAGGGETQYF. This chain joins TRBV27 and TRBJ2-5; 11 bases align to TRBD2. V shed 5 bases, J shed 5 bases, and the junction held 10 bases outside the gene matches. The CDR3 contains 16 residues. Germline CDR1 reads MNHEY; CDR2 reads SMNVEV (reference sequence).

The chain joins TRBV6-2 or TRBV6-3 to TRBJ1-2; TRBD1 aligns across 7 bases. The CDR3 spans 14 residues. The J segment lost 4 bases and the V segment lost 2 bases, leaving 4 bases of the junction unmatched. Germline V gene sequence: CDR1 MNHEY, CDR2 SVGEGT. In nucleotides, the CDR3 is TGTGCCAGCAGTTACGGGCGACAGGGCTATGGCTACACCTTC. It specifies CASSYGRQGYGYTF.

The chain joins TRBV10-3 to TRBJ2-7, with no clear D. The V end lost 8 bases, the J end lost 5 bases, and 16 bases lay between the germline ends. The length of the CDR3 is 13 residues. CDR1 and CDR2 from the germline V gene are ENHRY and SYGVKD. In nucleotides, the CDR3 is TGTGCCATCGGTCGCCCGGGTGTAAACGAGCAGTACTTC. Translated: CAIGRPGVNEQYF.

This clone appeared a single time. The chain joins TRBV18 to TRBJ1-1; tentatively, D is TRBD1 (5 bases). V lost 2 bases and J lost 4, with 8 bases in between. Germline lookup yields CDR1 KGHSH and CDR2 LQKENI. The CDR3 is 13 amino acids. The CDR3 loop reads CASSPIGGTEAFF. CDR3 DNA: TGTGCCAGCTCACCAATCGGGGGCACTGAAGCTTTCTTT.